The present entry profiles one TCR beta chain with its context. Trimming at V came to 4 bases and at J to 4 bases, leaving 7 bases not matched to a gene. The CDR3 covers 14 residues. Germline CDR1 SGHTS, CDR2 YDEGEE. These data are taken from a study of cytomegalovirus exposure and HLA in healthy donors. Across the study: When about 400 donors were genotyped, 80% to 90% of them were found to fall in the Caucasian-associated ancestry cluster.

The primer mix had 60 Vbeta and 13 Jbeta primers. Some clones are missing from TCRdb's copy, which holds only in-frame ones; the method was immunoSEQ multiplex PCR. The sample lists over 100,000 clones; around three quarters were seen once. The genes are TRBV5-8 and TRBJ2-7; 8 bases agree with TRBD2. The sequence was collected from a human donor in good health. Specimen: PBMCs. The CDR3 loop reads CASSTVSGIYEQYF. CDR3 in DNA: TGTGCCAGCAGCACGGTTAGCGGGATTTACGAGCAGTACTTC.